These 15 T cell receptor beta chains were all obtained from the same sample, sequenced in a study of cytomegalovirus exposure and HLA in healthy donors. PCR primers comprised 60 Vbeta and 13 Jbeta primers. The data were produced by immunoSEQ multiplex PCR, yet TCRdb's version contains in-frame clones alone and is incomplete. The data show roughly 150,000 clones, around 86% seen once. The sequencing sample was made of PBMCs. These receptor sequences come from a male donor in good health and CMV-seronegative.

This clone was seen more than once but under ten times. The genes are TRBV7-9 and TRBJ2-1; 13 positions match TRBD2. Trimming at V came to 4 bases and at J to 1 base, leaving 4 bases not matched to a gene. CDR3 length: 17 residues. Germline CDR1 SEHNR, CDR2 FQNEAQ (reference sequence). DNA of the CDR3: TGTGCCAGCAGCTGGACTAGCGGGGGCCTTTCCTACAATGAGCAGTTCTTC. It encodes CASSWTSGGLSYNEQFF.

J is TRBJ2-6 and V is TRBV5-1; 9 bases are shared with TRBD1. J lost 0 bases, V lost 0 bases, and 10 bases had no gene match. The CDR3 contains 20 residues. The germline V gene encodes CDR1 SGHRS and CDR2 YFSETQ. As DNA, the CDR3 is TGCGCCAGCAGCTTGGCCAGGGCGGGACAGGGAGCCTCTGGGGCCAACGTCCTGACTTTC. Protein product: CASSLARAGQGASGANVLTF. The full variable domain, its missing parts supplied by reference TRBV5-1 and TRBJ2-6, is KAGVTQTPRYLIKTRGQQVTLSCSPISGHRSVSWYQQTPGQGLQFLFEYFSETQRNKGNFPGRFSGRQFSNSRSEMNVSTLELGDSALYLCASSLARAGQGASGANVLTFGAGSRLTVL.

The CDR3 DNA sequence: TGCGCCAGCAGCCAAGATCGATTAGCGGGGAGCTACGAGCAGTACTTC. Translated, it gives CASSQDRLAGSYEQYF. The chain carries TRBV4-1 and TRBJ2-7; TRBD2 matches 8 bases. The CDR3 extends over 16 amino acids. CDR1 and CDR2 from the germline V gene are MGHRA and YSYEKL. Losses at the gene ends were 0 bases for V and 3 bases for J; bases not matched to a gene: 7.

The gene calls are TRBV18 and TRBJ2-5, with D possibly matching TRBD2 (7 bases). CDR3 length: 16 amino acids. Trimming pared 5 bases from V and 5 bases from J, leaving 21 bases between. Germline lookup yields CDR1 KGHSH and CDR2 LQKENI. CDR3 sequence: CASSAPGGSWRETQYF. In DNA form, the CDR3 reads TGTGCCAGCTCAGCCCCGGGGGGCAGCTGGAGGGAGACCCAGTACTTC.

The chain links TRBV19 to TRBJ1-2, with 9 positions matching TRBD1. Germline CDR1 LNHDA, CDR2 SQIVND (reference sequence). J was trimmed by 4 bases and V by 3 bases; bases with no gene match: 6. The CDR3 has 15 amino acids. CDR3 coding DNA: TGTGCCAGTAGTATTATGGGGACAGGGACCTATGGCTACACCTTC. This sequence encodes CASSIMGTGTYGYTF.

V and J are TRBV9 and TRBJ2-2; perhaps TRBD2 as D (5 bases). This CDR3 region has 15 residues. Trimming removed 4 bases at V and 4 bases at J, with 14 bases between. CDR1 and CDR2 (germline): SGDLS, YYNGEE. CDR3 region: CASSPRSRGTGELFF. The CDR3 region has the DNA TGTGCCAGCAGCCCTAGATCCCGGGGCACCGGGGAGCTGTTTTTT.

This clone came up a few times. One end of the junction does not line up with germline, which may come from a read error. The chain combines TRBV7-9 with TRBJ1-2; 9 bases fit TRBD1. Germline loops: CDR1 SEHNR, CDR2 FQNEAQ (reference sequence). CDR3 length equals 15 residues. CDR3 residues: CSSSPRTGESDGYTF. The DNA of the CDR3 is TGTTCCAGCAGCCCCCGGACAGGGGAGTCTGATGGCTACACCTTC.

This clone turned up a few times. The chain links TRBV30 to TRBJ2-5; 8 nucleotides match TRBD2. CDR3 length: 15 amino acids. The junction had 8 bases not matched to a gene; V was cut back by 3 bases and J by 2 bases. From germline, CDR1 is GTSNPN and CDR2 SVGIG (reference sequence). CDR3: CAWSLLAGFQETQYF. The CDR3 region has the DNA TGTGCCTGGAGCTTGCTAGCGGGTTTTCAAGAGACCCAGTACTTC.

This clone was observed a handful of times. The chain couples TRBV30 to TRBJ1-5; tentative D call: TRBD1 (6 bases). CDR1 GTSNPN and CDR2 SVGIG come from the germline V gene (reference sequence). The CDR3 runs to 15 residues. Deletions cut 1 base from V and 0 bases from J, with 10 bases between. The CDR3 sequence: CAWSEGVSSNQPQHF. The CDR3 coding sequence is TGTGCCTGGAGTGAGGGGGTGAGTAGCAATCAGCCCCAGCATTTT.

The V and J genes are TRBV6-5 and TRBJ2-7; 9 nucleotides match TRBD1. Germline CDR1 reads MNHEY; CDR2 reads SVGAGI. V gave up 5 bases and J gave up 3 bases; unmatched junction bases: 8. There are 15 residues in the CDR3. As DNA, the CDR3 is TGTGCCAGCAGTAGTATAGGACAGGGGAACTACGAGCAGTACTTC. This encodes CASSSIGQGNYEQYF.

Regarding this clone: The same CDR3 also results from other DNA sequences found in this sample. The rearrangement uses TRBV10-3 and TRBJ2-1; 10 bases match TRBD2. Germline values: CDR1 ENHRY, CDR2 SYGVKD. This CDR3 is 15 amino acids long. Unmatched junction bases numbered 2, after V lost 2 bases and J lost 4 bases. Here the CDR3 reads CAISEVAGGYNEQFF. CDR3 DNA sequence: TGTGCCATCAGTGAGGTAGCGGGGGGATACAATGAGCAGTTCTTC.

V gene TRBV5-8 combines with J gene TRBJ1-1, with TRBD1 matching 11 bases. Germline V gene sequence: CDR1 SGHTS, CDR2 YDEGEE. CDR3 length: 16 residues. With 4 bases clipped from V and 4 bases from J, the junction kept 9 bases outside the gene matches. CDR3 coding DNA: TGTGCCAGCAGCCTGGGACAGGGGGGTGGTACCACTGAAGCTTTCTTT. The encoded protein is CASSLGQGGGTTEAFF.

CDR3 nucleotides: TGTGCCAGCAGTTCGGGACTTCCCGGCAGTGAAAAACTGTTTTTT. This codes for CASSSGLPGSEKLFF. The chain links TRBV7-9 to TRBJ1-4, with D possibly TRBD1 on 5 matching bases. Trimming stripped 6 bases from V and 7 bases from J, with 18 bases between. Germline loops: CDR1 SEHNR, CDR2 FQNEAQ (reference sequence). CDR3 length: 15 residues.

The J gene is TRBJ1-1, the V gene TRBV6-6; TRBD1 is a possible D gene (5 bases). The CDR3 length is 16 residues. In germline, CDR1 is MNHNY, CDR2 SVGAGI (reference sequence). V lost 6 bases to trimming and J lost 0 bases, with 17 bases between them. For the CDR3, the DNA is TGTGCCAGCAGGTCGACAGCAGATCCCATGAACACTGAAGCTTTCTTT. Translated, it gives CASRSTADPMNTEAFF.

Only a few counts were recorded for this clone. The chain has TRBV2 and TRBJ1-3; TRBD1 matches at 8 bases. The CDR3 is 17 residues long. The V and J ends lost 10 bases and 0 bases, in that order; junction bases with no gene match: 14. Looked up from germline, CDR1 is SNHLY and CDR2 is FYNNEI. The CDR3 nucleotides are TGTGCCATCCATCCGACAGGGGCCCAGAGCTCTGGAAACACCATATATTTT. Its translation is CAIHPTGAQSSGNTIYF.